This is a list of T cell receptor beta chains from one sample in a study of T-cell memory formation after mild COVID-19. One entry per CDR3 protein, called by TCRdb with MiXCR from the 5' RACE reads. Here the sample spans 300,000 to 400,000 distinct CDR3 sequences, about 15% being singletons. Source material: PBMCs or a T cell subset sorted from them (not recorded which). All receptors derive from a man younger than 35 who had mild COVID-19 (a few samples of this study predate the infection). Cell type and time point are not known. The CDR3 runs from the conserved cysteine through the conserved F or W. The order of the fields is J gene, V gene, D gene, clone size, CDR3 DNA, CDR3 protein. A D gene is named only where the DNA matches it firmly. Clone size is shown for a subset of rows, as once, few, many or a class of expanded clone.

J gene: TRBJ1-5; V gene: TRBV6-2/TRBV6-3; D gene: -; clone size: -; CDR3 DNA: TGTGCCACGGGACTATATCAGCCCCAGCATTTT; CDR3 protein: CATGLYQPQHF
J gene: TRBJ2-1; V gene: TRBV7-3; D gene: -; clone size: few; CDR3 DNA: TGTGCCAGCAGCGGACTGGGGGGTGAGCAGTTCTTC; CDR3 protein: CASSGLGGEQFF
J gene: TRBJ1-2; V gene: TRBV7-2; D gene: -; clone size: -; CDR3 DNA: TGTGCCAGCAGCTACGCGGAGGACAGCCGTTATGGCTACACCTTC; CDR3 protein: CASSYAEDSRYGYTF
J gene: TRBJ1-6; V gene: TRBV5-1; D gene: TRBD1; clone size: -; CDR3 DNA: TGCGCCAGCAGCGACCAGGGGGCCGGGGAATCACCCCTCCACTTT; CDR3 protein: CASSDQGAGESPLHF
J gene: TRBJ1-4; V gene: TRBV4-2; D gene: -; clone size: -; CDR3 DNA: TGTGCCAGCAGCCAAGCGAATCAGGGCGTTCGGGAAAAACTGTTTTTT; CDR3 protein: CASSQANQGVREKLFF
J gene: TRBJ2-2; V gene: TRBV9; D gene: TRBD2; clone size: -; CDR3 DNA: TGTGCCAGCAGCACCAGCGGGGGGGTTCCCGGGGAGCTGTTTTTT; CDR3 protein: CASSTSGGVPGELFF
J gene: TRBJ2-5; V gene: TRBV29-1; D gene: TRBD1; clone size: -; CDR3 DNA: TGCAGCGCCCGGGACAGCTTAGAGACCCAGTACTTC; CDR3 protein: CSARDSLETQYF
J gene: TRBJ2-6; V gene: TRBV29-1; D gene: -; clone size: few; CDR3 DNA: TGCAGCGTTGAAGATCGCCGTGGAGCTGGGGCCAACGTCCTGACTTTC; CDR3 protein: CSVEDRRGAGANVLTF
J gene: TRBJ2-3; V gene: TRBV20-1; D gene: TRBD2; clone size: -; CDR3 DNA: TGCAGTGCTAGAGTAGCGGGGGAGGGACCGCAGTATTTT; CDR3 protein: CSARVAGEGPQYF
J gene: TRBJ2-3; V gene: TRBV5-1; D gene: -; clone size: many; CDR3 DNA: TGCGCCAGCAGCCGAGAAGGATCAGATACGCAGTATTTT; CDR3 protein: CASSREGSDTQYF
J gene: TRBJ1-5; V gene: TRBV19; D gene: -; clone size: few; CDR3 DNA: TGTGCCAGTAGTACAGACCCTCATGGAAGTCAGCCCCAGCATTTT; CDR3 protein: CASSTDPHGSQPQHF
J gene: TRBJ2-2; V gene: TRBV9; D gene: -; clone size: few; CDR3 DNA: TGTGCCAGCAGCGTGGGGGGATCCTTTACCGGGGAGCTGTTTTTT; CDR3 protein: CASSVGGSFTGELFF
J gene: TRBJ1-5; V gene: TRBV24-1; D gene: TRBD1; clone size: few; CDR3 DNA: TGTGCCACCAGTCCAGGGGGAAGCAATCAGCCCCAGCATTTT; CDR3 protein: CATSPGGSNQPQHF
J gene: TRBJ2-5; V gene: TRBV20-1; D gene: -; clone size: -; CDR3 DNA: TGCAGTGCTAGAGTTTTGGGGGGCGAGACCCAGTACTTC; CDR3 protein: CSARVLGGETQYF
J gene: TRBJ2-1; V gene: TRBV4-3; D gene: TRBD2; clone size: few; CDR3 DNA: TGCGCCAGCAGCCAAACCGGGACCCTGGGCGGGGGGTTCGATGAGCAGTTCTTC; CDR3 protein: CASSQTGTLGGGFDEQFF
J gene: TRBJ1-3; V gene: TRBV5-1; D gene: TRBD1; clone size: -; CDR3 DNA: TGCGCCAGCAGCTTACCGGGACAGAGTTCTGGAAACACCATATATTTT; CDR3 protein: CASSLPGQSSGNTIYF
J gene: TRBJ2-1; V gene: TRBV7-3; D gene: -; clone size: many; CDR3 DNA: TGTGCCAGCAGCTTACGGCGCGCATCTAAGCAGTTCTTC; CDR3 protein: CASSLRRASKQFF
J gene: TRBJ2-2; V gene: TRBV24-1; D gene: -; clone size: once; CDR3 DNA: TGTGCCACCAGACGCGGGCCGGAGAACACCGGGGAGCTGTTTTTT; CDR3 protein: CATRRGPENTGELFF
J gene: TRBJ2-5; V gene: TRBV27; D gene: -; clone size: -; CDR3 DNA: TGTGCCAGCAGCTCACTGTCGGGGCAAGAGACCCAGTACTTC; CDR3 protein: CASSSLSGQETQYF
J gene: TRBJ2-1; V gene: TRBV4-1; D gene: -; clone size: -; CDR3 DNA: TGCGCCAGCAGCCTATTCGACCTCAATGAGCAGTTCTTC; CDR3 protein: CASSLFDLNEQFF
J gene: TRBJ1-5; V gene: TRBV28; D gene: -; clone size: -; CDR3 DNA: TGTGCCAGCAGTTTGAGGAGATCACCCCCTCAGCCCCAGCATTTT; CDR3 protein: CASSLRRSPPQPQHF
J gene: TRBJ2-7; V gene: TRBV4-1; D gene: -; clone size: few; CDR3 DNA: TGCGCCAGCAGCCAAGTGTCTACAGAGAGCTCCTACGAGCAGTACTTC; CDR3 protein: CASSQVSTESSYEQYF
J gene: TRBJ2-1; V gene: TRBV5-1; D gene: -; clone size: few; CDR3 DNA: TGCGCCACCAAGGAGGCCCACTCCTACAATGAGCAGTTCTTC; CDR3 protein: CATKEAHSYNEQFF
J gene: TRBJ1-2; V gene: TRBV6-5; D gene: -; clone size: few; CDR3 DNA: TGTGCCAGCAGTTACGGACAGTCGACCTCCCCCTACACCTTC; CDR3 protein: CASSYGQSTSPYTF
J gene: TRBJ2-7; V gene: TRBV27; D gene: TRBD1; clone size: -; CDR3 DNA: TGTGCCAGCAGTTTATCACAGGGGCCTTACGAGCAGTACTTC; CDR3 protein: CASSLSQGPYEQYF
J gene: TRBJ2-2; V gene: TRBV5-1; D gene: TRBD1; clone size: many; CDR3 DNA: TGCGCCAGCAGCTCGCACCCCGGGACAGGGAGAAACACCGGGGAGCTGTTTTTT; CDR3 protein: CASSSHPGTGRNTGELFF
J gene: TRBJ2-2; V gene: TRBV15; D gene: -; clone size: few; CDR3 DNA: TGTGCCACCAGCAGGGCCGGGACGGTGAACACCGGGGAGCTGTTTTTT; CDR3 protein: CATSRAGTVNTGELFF
J gene: TRBJ2-7; V gene: TRBV6-2/TRBV6-3; D gene: -; clone size: few; CDR3 DNA: TGTGCCAGCAGTACCCCTAGGACGGGAAGCTCCTACGAGCAGTACTTC; CDR3 protein: CASSTPRTGSSYEQYF
J gene: TRBJ2-3; V gene: TRBV2; D gene: TRBD2; clone size: many; CDR3 DNA: TGTGCCAGCAGTGTCGGGCGGGGGGGCACAGATACGCAGTATTTT; CDR3 protein: CASSVGRGGTDTQYF
J gene: TRBJ2-7; V gene: TRBV10-3; D gene: -; clone size: few; CDR3 DNA: TGTGCCATCAGAGGGACACTCTTATACGAGCAGTACTTC; CDR3 protein: CAIRGTLLYEQYF
J gene: TRBJ2-3; V gene: TRBV24-1; D gene: TRBD1; clone size: many; CDR3 DNA: TGTGCCACCAGTGATTTGCGGGGGACAGGGGGCACAGATACGCAGTATTTT; CDR3 protein: CATSDLRGTGGTDTQYF
J gene: TRBJ2-3; V gene: TRBV7-3; D gene: -; clone size: few; CDR3 DNA: TGTGCCAGCAGCTTAACTTGGACAGATACGCAGTATTTT; CDR3 protein: CASSLTWTDTQYF
J gene: TRBJ1-1; V gene: TRBV4-1; D gene: TRBD1; clone size: few; CDR3 DNA: TGCGCCAGCAGCCCACCAGGGGGGACGGCTTTCTTT; CDR3 protein: CASSPPGGTAFF
J gene: TRBJ1-5; V gene: TRBV20-1; D gene: -; clone size: few; CDR3 DNA: TGCAGTGCTAGGGATAGCAATCAGCCCCAGCATTTT; CDR3 protein: CSARDSNQPQHF
J gene: TRBJ2-3; V gene: TRBV12-3/TRBV12-4; D gene: -; clone size: -; CDR3 DNA: TGTGCCAGCAGTTTAAGTGGGGGTAGCACAGATACGCAGTATTTT; CDR3 protein: CASSLSGGSTDTQYF
J gene: TRBJ1-5; V gene: TRBV20-1; D gene: -; clone size: -; CDR3 DNA: TGCAGTGCTAGTAACATTAATCAGCCCCAGCATTTT; CDR3 protein: CSASNINQPQHF
J gene: TRBJ2-5; V gene: TRBV5-1; D gene: -; clone size: few; CDR3 DNA: TGCGCCAGCAGCTTGTCGGGGACACAAGAGACCCAGTACTTC; CDR3 protein: CASSLSGTQETQYF
J gene: TRBJ2-1; V gene: TRBV2; D gene: -; clone size: many; CDR3 DNA: TGTGCTATGATTGCCGGGTCTCTTAACAACAATGAGCAGTTCTTC; CDR3 protein: CAMIAGSLNNNEQFF
J gene: TRBJ2-2; V gene: TRBV7-3; D gene: -; clone size: few; CDR3 DNA: TGTGCCAGCAGTGGGGACACCAACACCGGGGAGCTGTTTTTT; CDR3 protein: CASSGDTNTGELFF
J gene: TRBJ2-1; V gene: TRBV5-1; D gene: TRBD2; clone size: -; CDR3 DNA: TGCGCCAGCAGCTTCACCGGGGGGGGAGCGGGCACCTACAATGAGCAGTTCTTC; CDR3 protein: CASSFTGGGAGTYNEQFF
J gene: TRBJ2-5; V gene: TRBV6-5; D gene: -; clone size: -; CDR3 DNA: TGTGCCAGCAGCAACTACCCAGGGGAAGAGACCCAGTACTTC; CDR3 protein: CASSNYPGEETQYF
J gene: TRBJ1-6; V gene: TRBV28; D gene: -; clone size: many; CDR3 DNA: TGTGCCAGCAGTTTTACGGGGCGCGATAATTCACCCCTCCACTTT; CDR3 protein: CASSFTGRDNSPLHF
J gene: TRBJ2-3; V gene: TRBV7-9; D gene: TRBD2; clone size: few; CDR3 DNA: TGTGCCAGCAGCTTGGGGACTAGCGGGGGAGTCACAGATACGCAGTATTTT; CDR3 protein: CASSLGTSGGVTDTQYF
J gene: TRBJ2-7; V gene: TRBV6-6; D gene: -; clone size: few; CDR3 DNA: TGTGCCAGCAGTTCCCGGACCGGCTCCTACGAGCAGTACTTC; CDR3 protein: CASSSRTGSYEQYF
J gene: TRBJ1-5; V gene: TRBV7-9; D gene: -; clone size: -; CDR3 DNA: TGTGCCAGCAGAGATGAGGGGGGCAATCAGCCCCAGCATTTT; CDR3 protein: CASRDEGGNQPQHF
J gene: TRBJ1-2; V gene: TRBV28; D gene: TRBD1; clone size: -; CDR3 DNA: TGTGCCAGCAGTTCGCCCGGGACAGGGTCTAATGGCTACACCTTC; CDR3 protein: CASSSPGTGSNGYTF
J gene: TRBJ1-1; V gene: TRBV12-3/TRBV12-4; D gene: -; clone size: many; CDR3 DNA: TGTGCCAGCAGTTTCCGGGGAGGCACTGAAGCTTTCTTT; CDR3 protein: CASSFRGGTEAFF
J gene: TRBJ2-5; V gene: TRBV6-5; D gene: -; clone size: few; CDR3 DNA: TGTGCCAGCAGTTACAGGGCACCGGTTCAAGAGACCCAGTACTTC; CDR3 protein: CASSYRAPVQETQYF
J gene: TRBJ2-2; V gene: TRBV11-2; D gene: -; clone size: few; CDR3 DNA: TGTGCCAGCAGCATGGGCCTGAGTTCCGGGGAGCTGTTTTTT; CDR3 protein: CASSMGLSSGELFF